The 25 T cell receptor beta chains below were found in one sample sequenced in a study of blood T cells in healthy people across ages. For the second PCR, which ran for about 6 to 11 cycles, a sample-barcoded 5' primer and a J-beta primer mix were used. TCRdb reprocessed the 5' RACE reads via MiXCR and lists one record per CDR3 protein. The sample yields 630,000 or so distinct CDR3 sequences, roughly 32% seen once. Sequencing was performed on blood. All receptors derive from a woman aged 80 or over in good health.

At least ten counts were recorded for this clonotype. The chain has TRBV3-1 and TRBJ2-5; 7 nucleotides agree with TRBD1. Per germline, CDR1 LGHDT and CDR2 YNNKEL (reference sequence). Trimming at V came to 0 bases and at J to 4 bases, leaving 5 bases not matched to a gene. The CDR3 sequence is 15 residues long. The CDR3 loop reads CASSQDRGMTETQYF. CDR3 DNA sequence: TGTGCCAGCAGCCAAGACAGGGGGATGACAGAGACCCAGTACTTC.

As concerns this clonotype: It may be a read error: a sequence one base away is much more abundant. The chain has TRBV4-2 and TRBJ2-5; possibly TRBD2 for D (7 bases). CDR1 and CDR2 (germline): LGHNA, YNFKEQ. This CDR3 has 17 amino acids. The CDR3 DNA is TGTGTCAGCAGCAAACTGGTGGGGGGGCAGGTTACAGAGACCCAGTACTTC. It encodes CVSSKLVGGQVTETQYF.

This clonotype was observed many times. The chain joins TRBV6-6 to TRBJ1-2, with TRBD1 as a possible D gene (6 bases). The V gene's germline CDR1 is MNHNY and CDR2 SVGAGI (reference sequence). Trimming took off 5 bases at V and 4 bases at J, with 17 bases between the two ends. The CDR3 covers 15 residues. This chain's CDR3 is CASSPDSRTLYGYTF. The CDR3 DNA is TGTGCCAGCAGTCCGGACAGCCGGACCCTCTATGGCTACACCTTC.

As for this clonotype: With a much larger clone just one base away, this may be a read error. The J gene is TRBJ2-1, the V gene TRBV25-1; the match to TRBD1 covers 7 bases. Trimming took 2 bases from V and 0 from J; bases not matched to a gene: 4. The CDR3 totals 16 residues. CDR1 is MGHDK, CDR2 SYGVNS, per germline. For the CDR3, the DNA is TGTGCCAGCAGTGAACTCCGGGACAGCTCCTACAATGAGCAGTTCTTC. Its translation is CASSELRDSSYNEQFF.

Concerning this clonotype itself: A much larger clonotype is one base distant, so this may be a read error. V usage is TRBV5-6 and J usage is TRBJ2-7; D might be TRBD2 (7 bases). The CDR3 has 15 residues. Trimming took 5 bases from V and 2 from J, leaving 17 bases between them. Germline V gene lookup returns CDR1 SGHDT and CDR2 YYEEEE. CDR3 residues: CASRAGGRATYEQYF. The CDR3 DNA is TGTGCCAGCAGGGCCGGGGGGCGAGCGACCTACGAGCAGTACTTC. The whole variable domain, remainder taken from reference TRBV5-6 and TRBJ2-7, is DAGVTQSPTHLIKTRGQQVTLRCSPKSGHDTVSWYQQALGQGPQFIFQYYEEEERQRGNFPDRFSGHQFPNYSSELNVNALLLGDSALYLCASRAGGRATYEQYFGPGTRLTVT.

This clonotype was picked up many times. The CDR3 is CASSQDSGFSNEQFF. As DNA, the CDR3 is TGTGCCAGCAGCCAAGATTCAGGGTTCAGTAATGAGCAGTTCTTC. The chain is built from TRBV3-1 and TRBJ2-1, with D possibly TRBD1 on 5 matching bases. Trimming left V 0 bases short and J 7 bases short, with 13 bases between. CDR3 length: 15 residues. CDR1 is LGHDT, CDR2 YNNKEL, per germline (reference sequence).

The chain joins TRBV6-6 to TRBJ1-1; 10 bases are a match to TRBD1. The CDR3 has 17 residues. Germline V gene lookup returns CDR1 MNHNY and CDR2 SVGAGI (reference sequence). The V segment lost 6 bases and the J segment 2 bases; nucleotides outside the gene matches: 12. CDR3 in DNA: TGTGCCAGCAGACCGGGGACAGGGGTTTTGGTAAACACTGAAGCTTTCTTT. Its translation: CASRPGTGVLVNTEAFF.

This clonotype was counted many times. The gene calls are TRBV5-1 and TRBJ2-1; D possibly corresponds to TRBD2 (5 bases). This CDR3 is built from 13 residues. Germline assignment: CDR1 SGHRS and CDR2 YFSETQ. Trimming cost V 0 bases and J 15 bases, with 16 bases left between them. The CDR3 loop is CASSLESRGSWFF. For the CDR3, the DNA is TGCGCCAGCAGCTTGGAGAGTCGCGGGTCATGGTTCTTC.

Notes on this clonotype: A junction end diverges from the germline sequence, so it may reflect a read error. J is TRBJ2-7 and V is TRBV20-1, with 7 positions matching TRBD2. The assigned J gene may be wrong: the sequence end matches TRBJ2-5 better. The CDR3 totals 14 residues. Germline V gene data show CDR1 as DFQATT and CDR2 as SNEGSKA (reference sequence). For the CDR3, the DNA is TGCGGTGCTGGGGGGGGGAGGGGACGAGAGACCCAGTACTTC. It is translated as CGAGGGRGRETQYF.

This clonotype was recorded many times. The junction differs from germline at one of its ends, possibly a read error. The chain has TRBV5-1 and TRBJ2-7; 8 bases line up with TRBD1. Germline V CDR1 and CDR2: SGHRS, YFSETQ. This CDR3 is 14 amino acids long. The CDR3: CASSLGQAPYEQYF. CDR3 in DNA: TGTGCCAGCAGCTTGGGACAGGCGCCCTACGAGCAGTACTTC.

This chain uses TRBV28 with TRBJ1-2, with D perhaps matching TRBD1 (5 bases). This CDR3 contains 15 residues. The germline V gene has CDR1 MDHEN and CDR2 SYDVKM. The V end was cut by 5 bases, the J end by 4 bases, with 17 bases between. This CDR3 is CASSPGQLSCYGYTF. The CDR3 bases are TGTGCCAGCAGTCCCGGACAATTAAGTTGCTATGGCTACACCTTC.

The chain is built from TRBV7-2 and TRBJ2-2; 15 positions match TRBD2. J was trimmed by 4 bases and V by 7 bases; bases with no gene match: 7. Germline-derived CDR1 and CDR2 are SGHTA and FQGNSA. The CDR3 has 17 residues. CDR3 DNA sequence: TGTGCCAGCACCCGGACTAGCGGGGGGGAATTCACCGGGGAGCTGTTTTTT. Its translation: CASTRTSGGEFTGELFF.

This chain joins TRBV29-1 and TRBJ2-7; 12 nucleotides line up with TRBD1. The J call may be mistaken, given a closer DNA end match to TRBJ2-5. CDR3 length equals 18 residues. CDR1 is SQVTM and CDR2 is ANQGSEA in the germline V gene. The CDR3 region is CSVEDPFRGQGARKTQYF. The CDR3 nucleotides read TGCAGCGTTGAAGACCCGTTCAGGGGACAGGGGGCGAGAAAGACCCAGTACTTC.

This sequence joins TRBV11-2 and TRBJ2-2; 7 nucleotides line up with TRBD1. V lost 5 bases, J lost 4 bases, and 7 bases stayed unmatched. The CDR3 contains 15 residues. The germline V gene has CDR1 SGHAT and CDR2 FQNNGV. As DNA, the CDR3 is TGTGCCAGCAGCAAAGCAGGGGGTGGCACCGGGGAGCTGTTTTTT. The encoded protein is CASSKAGGGTGELFF.

The chain recombines TRBV10-3 with TRBJ1-1, with 11 bases aligning to TRBD1. CDR1 is ENHRY and CDR2 is SYGVKD in the germline V gene. With 6 bases clipped from V and 1 base from J, the junction kept 7 bases outside the gene matches. The CDR3 is made up of 16 amino acids. CDR3 loop: CAIRAGTGGWNTEAFF. The CDR3 nucleotides read TGTGCCATCAGGGCCGGGACAGGGGGATGGAACACTGAAGCTTTCTTT.

A remark on this clonotype: With a much larger clone just one base away, this may be a read error. V gene TRBV6-6 combines with J gene TRBJ2-7; D is possibly TRBD1 or TRBD2 (7 bases each). Germline V lookup: CDR1 MNHNY, CDR2 SVGAGI (reference sequence). This CDR3 is 14 amino acids long. V dropped 8 bases and J dropped 7 bases, with 21 bases sitting between them. The CDR3 DNA is TGTGCCAGCCGCCCCCCAGGGGGGGGGGATGAGCAGTACTTC. Amino acids: CASRPPGGGDEQYF.

J is TRBJ2-2 and V is TRBV28; D unclear. The CDR3 spans 13 residues. Germline V lookup: CDR1 MDHEN, CDR2 SYDVKM. V dropped 1 base and J dropped 5 bases, with 5 bases sitting between them. The CDR3 DNA reads TGTGCCAGCAGTTTATTGGGGACCGGGGAGCTGTTTTTT. Translation gives CASSLLGTGELFF.

As concerns this clonotype: This sequence may be a read error, since a much larger clone differs from it by one base. This chain joins TRBV7-3 and TRBJ2-3; D gene ambiguous. With 5 bases removed from V and 3 bases from J, the gap between germline ends came to 21 bases. Germline-derived CDR1 and CDR2 are SGHTA and FQGTGA. CDR3 size: 17 residues. CDR3 region: CASSLIQSSLRTDTQYF. The CDR3 nucleotides read TGTGCCAGCAGCCTCATTCAATCCTCCTTAAGGACAGATACGCAGTATTTT.

Ten or more counts support this clonotype. The chain carries TRBV29-1 and TRBJ1-2; D is uncertain. Germline V lookup: CDR1 SQVTM, CDR2 ANQGSEA. V dropped 7 bases and J dropped 3 bases, with 6 bases sitting between them. The CDR3 is 10 residues long. The CDR3 sequence: CSAQDYGYTF. CDR3 DNA sequence: TGCAGCGCCCAGGACTATGGCTACACCTTC.

V is TRBV27 and J is TRBJ1-5; 7 bases are a match to TRBD1. The germline V gene has CDR1 MNHEY and CDR2 SMNVEV (reference sequence). Losses at the gene ends were 4 bases for V and 2 bases for J; bases not matched to a gene: 5. CDR3 length equals 15 residues. The CDR3 DNA follows: TGTGCCAGCAGTTCCCAGACAGGGCGCAATCAGCCCCAGCATTTT. This sequence encodes CASSSQTGRNQPQHF.

For this clonotype: This CDR3 is missing its conserved last phenylalanine or tryptophan, likely due to a read error. The chain joins TRBV5-1 to TRBJ2-3, with 8 bases fitting TRBD1. V was pared by 5 bases and J by 0 bases, with 5 bases of the junction left unmatched. The CDR3 spans 15 residues. Germline V CDR1 and CDR2: SGHRS, YFSETQ. DNA for the CDR3: TGCGCCAGCAGTCCAGGGGGCAGTAGCACAGATACGCAGTATTTA. Amino acid sequence: CASSPGGSSTDTQYL.

This clonotype was counted ten times or more. The genes are TRBV7-9 and TRBJ2-6, with a possible D match to TRBD2 (5 bases). Germline V CDR1 and CDR2: SEHNR, FQNEAQ (reference sequence). CDR3 size: 13 residues. Trimming shortened V by 9 bases and J by 1 base, and 7 bases separated the two germline ends. Here the CDR3 reads CARDSSGANVLTF. CDR3 sequence (DNA): TGTGCCAGGGACTCGTCTGGGGCCAACGTCCTGACTTTC.

In its sample, this clonotype was seen many times. The chain is built from TRBV6-5 and TRBJ2-5, with D uncertain. CDR3 length equals 14 residues. Between the trimmed V and J ends, which lost 6 bases and 1 base, there was a span of 12 bases. Germline CDR1 and CDR2: MNHEY and SVGAGI. The CDR3 bases are TGTGCCAGCAGGACCGGGCCTAGCCAAGAGACCCAGTACTTC. This sequence encodes CASRTGPSQETQYF.

This chain uses TRBV5-1 with TRBJ2-7, with D maybe TRBD1 (6 bases). Germline CDR1 SGHRS, CDR2 YFSETQ. There are 14 residues in the CDR3. Between the trimmed V and J ends, which lost 2 bases and 3 bases, there was a span of 12 bases. CDR3 sequence reads: CASSFNREGYEQYF. CDR3 coding DNA: TGCGCCAGCAGCTTTAACAGGGAAGGCTACGAGCAGTACTTC.

J is TRBJ1-6 and V is TRBV6-5; unclear D gene. From germline, CDR1 is MNHEY and CDR2 SVGAGI. The germline V and J ends were trimmed by 4 bases and 8 bases, with 12 bases remaining between them. CDR3 length equals 14 residues. This chain's CDR3 is CASSSSGVHSPLHF. The CDR3 coding sequence is TGTGCCAGCAGTTCCAGCGGGGTTCATTCACCCCTCCACTTT.